A selection of T cell receptor beta chains follows, all from one sample in a study of cytomegalovirus exposure and HLA in healthy donors. The assay was immunoSEQ multiplex PCR, and TCRdb's table has in-frame clones only and misses some. The sample comprises 200,000 or so clones, around 79% of which are singletons, and nearly 0.4% rests with the top ten. Material for sequencing was PBMCs. These receptors all stem from a male donor in good health and CMV-seropositive. CDR3s leave out the opening cysteine and the closing phenylalanine or tryptophan. The order of the fields is V gene, J gene, CDR3 protein.

>TRBV13|TRBJ2-7
ASSVAAGLAVSYEQY
>TRBV15|TRBJ1-5
ATSRQGNQPQH
>TRBV28|TRBJ2-5
ASTNTPLAGRETQY
>TRBV6-5|TRBJ2-7
ASRTTGRYEQY
>TRBV5-4|TRBJ2-1
ASSLEGTREQF
>TRBV7-2|TRBJ1-5
ASSPREYSPSFSNQPQH
>TRBV7-2|TRBJ2-3
ASSPSGGSTDTQY
>TRBV6-5|TRBJ2-1
ASQLLTGDYNEQF
>TRBV13|TRBJ2-1
ASSLEGGGPRNEQF
>TRBV7-2|TRBJ1-4
ASSSGGPATNEKLF
>TRBV7-2|TRBJ2-1
ASSLGSYNEQF
>TRBV10-3|TRBJ2-3
AISAGGDTDTQY
>TRBV2|TRBJ2-7
ASTSGTGGRY
>TRBV5-6|TRBJ2-3
ASSLGLAGGDTQY
>TRBV2|TRBJ2-6
ASRGYRAPNSGANVLT
>TRBV18|TRBJ2-2
ASSPFETGDTGELF
>TRBV30|TRBJ2-7
ALDQAGYEQY
>TRBV19|TRBJ2-5
ASSIPGDEQY
>TRBV2|TRBJ1-6
ASSDRGLVNSPLH
>TRBV29-1|TRBJ2-3
SVEGRGGGRDAY
>TRBV16|TRBJ1-1
ASSPSHKGQGNTEAF
>TRBV9|TRBJ2-7
ASSASGGPGVYEQY
>TRBV28|TRBJ1-6
ASSLGQGNNSPLH
>TRBV27|TRBJ2-1
ASSSRLAGYNEQF
>TRBV30|TRBJ1-4
AWKEGEKLF
>TRBV5-6|TRBJ1-4
ASSLNGRATNEKLF
>TRBV19|TRBJ2-3
ASSIGQGSTDTQY
>TRBV5-5|TRBJ1-5
ASSLLVPGGNQPQH
>TRBV5-1|TRBJ1-4
ASSLGQAFNEKLF
>TRBV19|TRBJ2-5
ASRGQGEKTQY
>TRBV18|TRBJ2-7
ASSPPSRGSYEQY
>TRBV27|TRBJ1-5
ASSPWSGGASNQPQH